What follows is one T cell receptor (beta chain) and its context. Its target is unknown. The data were taken from a study of OX40 agonist ivuxolimab in advanced cancers. Study observations and caveats: In a subset of nonresponders, normalized T-cell clonal expansion was also low.

Trimming cost V 0 bases and J 2 bases, with 5 bases left between them. The CDR3 covers 15 residues. Per germline, CDR1 SNHLY and CDR2 FYNNEI. Generated by immunoSEQ multiplex PCR, the TCRdb table keeps only in-frame clones and is missing some. The data show about 42,000 clones, 82% seen once. The starting material was CD4+ or CD8+ T cells sorted from blood, obtained in a trial of the OX40 agonist ivuxolimab. V gene TRBV2 combines with J gene TRBJ1-6; D is ambiguous. This receptor was taken from an adult with an advanced solid tumor such as melanoma, head and neck, liver or kidney cancer. The CDR3, as DNA: TGTGCCAGCAGTGAAGCGGCAGCCTATAATTCACCCCTCCACTTT. Translated: CASSEAAAYNSPLHF.